Each of the 5 T cell receptor beta chains below was sequenced from the same sample in a study of blood T cells in healthy people across ages. The authors ran a second PCR of roughly 6 to 11 cycles using a sample-barcoded 5' primer and a J-beta primer mix. TCRdb itself ran the 5' RACE reads through MiXCR, one entry per CDR3 protein. The sample includes around 2 million distinct CDR3 sequences, more than 35% of them seen just once. Sequenced material: blood. The receptors were gathered from a human donor in good health.

The table lists this clonotype with a few counts. CDR3 nucleotide sequence: TGTGCCTGGAGTCGCGGGGGCTCCTACGAGCAGTACTTC. This codes for CAWSRGGSYEQYF. V and J are TRBV30 and TRBJ2-7; 7 bases map to TRBD2. The V and J ends lost 2 bases and 0 bases, in that order; junction bases with no gene match: 1. The CDR3 loop spans 13 amino acids. Germline V gene lookup returns CDR1 GTSNPN and CDR2 SVGIG (reference sequence).

In its sample, this clonotype was seen a few times. The V and J genes are TRBV20-1 and TRBJ1-4, with 7 bases identical to TRBD1. The V segment lost 0 bases and the J segment 8 bases; nucleotides outside the gene matches: 9. CDR1 and CDR2 (germline): DFQATT, SNEGSKA (reference sequence). The CDR3 loop spans 15 amino acids. The CDR3 here is CSARDRDRDPEKLFF. For the CDR3, the DNA is TGCAGTGCTAGAGATCGCGACAGGGACCCCGAAAAACTGTTTTTT.

The chain links TRBV4-3 to TRBJ2-7; a possible D gene is TRBD1 (8 bases). This CDR3 contains 18 residues. Germline loops: CDR1 LGHNA, CDR2 YSLEER. V was trimmed by 3 bases and J by 2 bases, leaving 23 bases between them. The CDR3 sequence: CASSQKTGQGGIPYEQYF. The CDR3 coding sequence is TGCGCCAGCAGCCAGAAAACCGGACAGGGAGGGATCCCCTACGAGCAGTACTTC.

V and J are TRBV12-3 or TRBV12-4 and TRBJ2-1, with D perhaps TRBD2 (6 bases). CDR3 size: 15 residues. V gave up 4 bases and J gave up 5 bases, with 15 bases separating them. The CDR3 region is CASSSRTRGNNEQFF. Written as DNA, the CDR3 is TGTGCCAGCAGTTCAAGGACCCGCGGGAACAATGAGCAGTTCTTC.

CDR3 loop: CASSSRLAGVTNEQFF. The CDR3 coding sequence is TGCGCCAGCAGCTCACGACTAGCGGGGGTGACCAATGAGCAGTTCTTC. V gene TRBV5-1 combines with J gene TRBJ2-1; TRBD2 aligns across 12 bases. The CDR3 sequence is 16 residues long. The J segment lost 6 bases and the V segment lost 3 bases, leaving 7 bases of the junction unmatched. Per the germline V gene, CDR1 is SGHRS and CDR2 is YFSETQ.